The clone carrying this T cell receptor beta chain is a singleton in its sample. What it recognizes is unknown. This sample is drawn from a study of T cell responses to AZD1222 COVID-19 vaccine. Germline assignment: CDR1 DFQATT and CDR2 SNEGSKA (reference sequence). The ends were cut back, 3 bases at V and 4 bases at J, with 15 bases in the middle. This CDR3 has 14 residues. Study results and limitations: Every sample of the repertoires postdated the peak T cell response. Donors were chiefly white British, with a greater number of females, and clonal diversity was perhaps underestimated.

Sequencing used immunoSEQ multiplex PCR; TCRdb keeps in-frame clones, though not all of them. Of roughly 180,000 clones listed, approximately 90% are singletons. Doses given second, at about 4 or about 12 weeks, were pooled. This chain links TRBV20-1 with TRBJ1-1; a weak D match, TRBD1 (6 bases). Specimen: peripheral blood, collected 28 days after the second AZD1222 dose. The receptor was derived from an adult who received the AZD1222 COVID-19 vaccine. CDR3: CSASATGRGTEAFF. CDR3 DNA: TGCAGTGCTAGTGCTACAGGCAGGGGCACTGAAGCTTTCTTT.